These T cell receptor beta chains were read from a single sample in a study of shared clonotypes between healthy human individuals. Profiled with immunoSEQ multiplex PCR; TCRdb holds only in-frame clones, not every one. The sample has some 2,100,000 clones; roughly 95% are singletons. Sequencing was carried out using naive CD4+ T cells sorted from blood. These TCRs come from a man aged 18 to 30 in good health. Both conserved end residues are part of each CDR3. A D gene is named only where the DNA matches it firmly. Expanded clones get a size class; other rows say once, few or many, or leave the size out.

TRBJ2-3	TRBV9	-	TRBD1	CASSVGTGGFTDTQYF	TGTGCCAGCAGCGTAGGAACAGGGGGGTTTACAGATACGCAGTATTTT
TRBJ2-1	TRBV2	-	-	CASKDMSHHEQFF	TGTGCCAGTAAGGACATGTCCCATCATGAGCAGTTCTTC
TRBJ1-5	TRBV6-5	-	-	CASRSGLTRNQPQHF	TGTGCCAGCAGGTCCGGCCTAACCCGGAATCAGCCCCAGCATTTT
TRBJ2-3	TRBV6-5	-	-	CASSYSKDSQSDTQYF	TGTGCCAGCAGTTACTCGAAGGACAGTCAATCAGATACGCAGTATTTT
TRBJ2-7	TRBV23-1	-	-	CASSQFHAGHGYEQYF	TGCGCCAGCAGTCAATTCCACGCGGGACATGGCTACGAGCAGTACTTC
TRBJ2-7	TRBV6-1	-	TRBD1	CASTAGDRGITEQYF	TGTGCCAGCACGGCGGGGGACAGGGGTATAACAGAGCAGTACTTC
TRBJ1-3	TRBV4-1	-	-	CASSQDGGTTSGNTIYF	TGCGCCAGCAGCCAAGATGGCGGGACTACCTCTGGAAACACCATATATTTT
TRBJ2-7	TRBV2	-	TRBD2	CASGASGGLGQYF	TGTGCCAGCGGGGCTAGCGGGGGCTTGGGGCAGTACTTC
TRBJ2-7	TRBV30	once	TRBD1	CALTGGYEQYF	TGTGCCTTGACAGGGGGTTACGAGCAGTACTTC
TRBJ2-1	TRBV7-2	-	-	CASSLVLGLRSYNEQFF	TGTGCCAGCAGCTTAGTTTTAGGGTTGAGATCCTACAATGAGCAGTTCTTC
TRBJ2-3	TRBV5-1	-	TRBD2	CASSLVAGGGTDTQYF	TGCGCCAGCAGCTTGGTAGCGGGCGGGGGCACAGATACGCAGTATTTT
TRBJ1-5	TRBV14	-	TRBD1	CASSQWTGYGNQPQHF	TGTGCCAGCAGCCAGTGGACAGGGTACGGCAATCAGCCCCAGCATTTT
TRBJ1-2	TRBV18	-	-	CASSPLDLRQGPDGYTF	TGTGCCAGCTCACCACTCGATTTAAGGCAGGGGCCAGATGGCTACACCTTC
TRBJ1-2	TRBV15	-	-	CATSNGNYGYTF	TGTGCCACCAGCAACGGGAACTATGGCTACACCTTC
TRBJ2-3	TRBV29-1	-	TRBD2	CSVAPPSGGPITDTQYF	TGCAGCGTTGCGCCTCCTAGCGGGGGTCCCATCACAGATACGCAGTATTTT
TRBJ2-1	TRBV4-2	-	-	CASSQGLGKLGDEQFF	TGTGCCAGCAGCCAAGGCCTGGGGAAGTTGGGGGATGAGCAGTTCTTC
TRBJ2-7	TRBV2	-	TRBD1	CASSPGTGAYEQYF	TGTGCCAGCAGCCCCGGGACAGGGGCCTACGAGCAGTACTTC
TRBJ2-7	TRBV6-1	-	-	CASNPGPSYEQYF	TGTGCCAGCAATCCGGGACCCTCTTACGAGCAGTACTTC
TRBJ2-7	TRBV28	-	-	CASSSPGLVQGSYEQYF	TGTGCCAGCAGTTCCCCAGGCTTAGTTCAGGGCTCCTACGAGCAGTACTTC
TRBJ2-4	TRBV18	-	TRBD1	CASSQPGTGAKNIQYF	TGTGCCAGCTCACAACCCGGGACAGGGGCCAAAAACATTCAGTACTTC
TRBJ2-7	TRBV11-2	-	TRBD1	CASSSGQGTYEQYF	TGTGCCAGCAGCTCGGGACAGGGAACCTACGAGCAGTACTTC
TRBJ1-1	TRBV5-1	-	-	CASSLAAGLNTEAFF	TGCGCCAGCAGCTTGGCCGCGGGACTGAACACTGAAGCTTTCTTT
TRBJ2-4	TRBV6-4	-	TRBD1	CASSRWTDRARCIAKNIQYF	TGTGCCAGCAGTCGTTGGACGGACAGGGCGCGATGTATAGCCAAAAACATTCAGTACTTC
TRBJ2-7	TRBV5-4	-	TRBD2	CASSIAGTSVYEQYF	TGTGCCAGCAGCATTGCCGGGACTAGCGTCTACGAGCAGTACTTC
TRBJ1-5	TRBV18	-	TRBD1	CASSPTGGNQPQHF	TGTGCCAGCTCACCGACAGGGGGCAATCAGCCCCAGCATTTT
TRBJ2-2	TRBV7-3	once	-	CASSFPGSGELFF	TGTGCCAGCAGCTTCCCCGGTTCAGGGGAGCTGTTTTTT
TRBJ1-1	TRBV7-3	-	-	CASKNQAVGTEAFF	TGTGCCAGCAAAAACCAGGCGGTGGGCACTGAAGCTTTCTTT
TRBJ1-1	TRBV18	-	-	CASSPEGWNTEAFF	TGTGCCAGCTCACCCGAGGGGTGGAACACTGAAGCTTTCTTT
TRBJ1-2	TRBV9	-	-	CASSVEEGIGYTF	TGTGCCAGCAGCGTAGAGGAGGGGATAGGCTACACCTTC